The subject of this entry is one TCR beta chain. These data originate in a study of blood T cell repertoires in COVID-19. About the study: Sources were T cells, B-cell-depleted T cells, or PBMCs; the material itself was cDNA or gDNA.

Authors' processing steps: Quantification of nucleated cells was approximated via reference gene primer amplification. This table comes from immunoSEQ multiplex PCR, and its TCRdb copy is limited to in-frame clones, with some not included. V, J and clone size derive from that table, while D and trimming were established from the DNA sequence. The data hold around 290,000 clones, with around 87% observed a single time. The CDR3 consists of 16 residues. Germline V gives CDR1 SGHKS, CDR2 YYEKEE (reference sequence). J lost 2 bases, V lost 2 bases, and 7 bases had no gene match. This TCR was sampled from a woman aged 45 to 65 who had recovered from COVID-19. The gene calls are TRBV5-5 and TRBJ2-7; 10 positions match TRBD1. The sequenced material came from peripheral blood. CDR3 in DNA: TGTGCCAGCAGCTTCCTGGGGGGACAGGGGACCTACGAGCAGTACTTC. Translated, it gives CASSFLGGQGTYEQYF.